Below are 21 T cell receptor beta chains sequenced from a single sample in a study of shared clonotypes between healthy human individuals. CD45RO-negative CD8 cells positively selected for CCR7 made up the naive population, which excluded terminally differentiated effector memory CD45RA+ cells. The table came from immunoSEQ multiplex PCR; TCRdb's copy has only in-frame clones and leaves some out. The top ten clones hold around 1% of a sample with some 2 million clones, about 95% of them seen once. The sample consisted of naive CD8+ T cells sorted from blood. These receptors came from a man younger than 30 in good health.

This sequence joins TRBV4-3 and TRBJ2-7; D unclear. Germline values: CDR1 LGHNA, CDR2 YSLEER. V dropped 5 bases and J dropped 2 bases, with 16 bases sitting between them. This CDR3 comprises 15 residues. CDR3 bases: TGCGCCAGCAGCGAAACAAAGGCCGCGACCTACGAGCAGTACTTC. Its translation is CASSETKAATYEQYF.

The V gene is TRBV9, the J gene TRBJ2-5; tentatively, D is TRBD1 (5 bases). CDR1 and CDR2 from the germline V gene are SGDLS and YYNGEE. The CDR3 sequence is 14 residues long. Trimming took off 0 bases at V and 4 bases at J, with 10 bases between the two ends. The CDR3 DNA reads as TGTGCCAGCAGCGTAGATCAGGGCCCAGAGACCCAGTACTTC. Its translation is CASSVDQGPETQYF.

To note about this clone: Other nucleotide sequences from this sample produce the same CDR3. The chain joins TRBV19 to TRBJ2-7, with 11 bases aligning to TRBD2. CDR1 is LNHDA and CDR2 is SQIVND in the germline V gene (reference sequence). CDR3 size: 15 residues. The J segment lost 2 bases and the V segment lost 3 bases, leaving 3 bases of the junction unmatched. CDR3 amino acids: CASSMGTSGTYEQYF. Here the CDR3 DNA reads TGTGCCAGTAGTATGGGGACTAGCGGTACCTACGAGCAGTACTTC.

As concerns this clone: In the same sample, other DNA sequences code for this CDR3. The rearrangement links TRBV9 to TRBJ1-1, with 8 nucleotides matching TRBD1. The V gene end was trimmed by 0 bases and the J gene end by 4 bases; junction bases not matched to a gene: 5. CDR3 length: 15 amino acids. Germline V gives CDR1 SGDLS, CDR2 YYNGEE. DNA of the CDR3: TGTGCCAGCAGCGTAGCTGGTACAGGGGGCACTGAAGCTTTCTTT. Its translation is CASSVAGTGGTEAFF.

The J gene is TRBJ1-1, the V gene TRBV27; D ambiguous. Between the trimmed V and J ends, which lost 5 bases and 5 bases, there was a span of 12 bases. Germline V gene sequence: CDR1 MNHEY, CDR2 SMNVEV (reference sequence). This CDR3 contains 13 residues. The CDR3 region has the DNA TGTGCCAGCAGTCCGTTCCGTAAGACTGAAGCTTTCTTT. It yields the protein CASSPFRKTEAFF.

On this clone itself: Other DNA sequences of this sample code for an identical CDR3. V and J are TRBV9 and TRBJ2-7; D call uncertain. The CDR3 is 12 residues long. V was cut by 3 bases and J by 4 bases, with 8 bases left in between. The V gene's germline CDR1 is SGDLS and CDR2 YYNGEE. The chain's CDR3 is CASSAGGYEQYF. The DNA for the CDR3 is TGTGCCAGCAGCGCCGGCGGATACGAGCAGTACTTC.

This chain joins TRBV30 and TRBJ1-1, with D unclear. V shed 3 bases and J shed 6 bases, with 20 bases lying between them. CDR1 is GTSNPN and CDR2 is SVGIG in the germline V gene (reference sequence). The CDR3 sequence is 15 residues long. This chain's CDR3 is CAWSSPFLSDPEAFF. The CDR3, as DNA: TGTGCCTGGAGCAGTCCATTTCTTTCGGACCCTGAAGCTTTCTTT.

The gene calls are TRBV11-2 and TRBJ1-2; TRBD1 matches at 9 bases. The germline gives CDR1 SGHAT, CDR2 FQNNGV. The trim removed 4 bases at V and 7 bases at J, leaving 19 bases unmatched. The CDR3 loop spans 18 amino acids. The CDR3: CASSSPDRGRFYELGYTF. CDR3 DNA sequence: TGTGCCAGCAGCTCGCCGGACAGGGGAAGGTTTTATGAACTTGGCTACACCTTC. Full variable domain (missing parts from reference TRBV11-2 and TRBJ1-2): EAGVAQSPRYKIIEKRQSVAFWCNPISGHATLYWYQQILGQGPKLLIQFQNNGVVDDSQLPKDRFSAERLKGVDSTLKIQPAKLEDSAVYLCASSSPDRGRFYELGYTFGSGTRLTVV.

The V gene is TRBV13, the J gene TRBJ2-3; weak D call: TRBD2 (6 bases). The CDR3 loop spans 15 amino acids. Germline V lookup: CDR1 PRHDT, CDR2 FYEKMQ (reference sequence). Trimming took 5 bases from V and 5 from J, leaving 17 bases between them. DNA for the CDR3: TGTGCCAGCAGCCCGCCGTCCCTAGCGTTAGATACGCAGTATTTT. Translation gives CASSPPSLALDTQYF.

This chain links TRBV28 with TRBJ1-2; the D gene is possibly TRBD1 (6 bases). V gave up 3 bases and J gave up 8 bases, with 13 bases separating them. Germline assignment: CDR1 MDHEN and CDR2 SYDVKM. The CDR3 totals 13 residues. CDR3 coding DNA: TGTGCCAGCAGTTTTACGGGGGCGGAGGGCTACACCTTC. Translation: CASSFTGAEGYTF.

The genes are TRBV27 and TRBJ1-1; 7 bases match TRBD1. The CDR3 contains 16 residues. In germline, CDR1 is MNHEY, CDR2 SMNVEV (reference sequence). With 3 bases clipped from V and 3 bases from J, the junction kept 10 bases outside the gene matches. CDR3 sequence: CASSFLGAQGDTEAFF. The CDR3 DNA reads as TGTGCCAGCAGTTTTTTGGGGGCCCAGGGGGACACTGAAGCTTTCTTT.

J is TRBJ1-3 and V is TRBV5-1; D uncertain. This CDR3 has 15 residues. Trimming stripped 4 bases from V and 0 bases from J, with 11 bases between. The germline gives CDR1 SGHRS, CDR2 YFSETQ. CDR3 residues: CASSTGSFSGNTIYF. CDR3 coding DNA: TGCGCCAGCAGCACTGGGAGCTTCTCTGGAAACACCATATATTTT. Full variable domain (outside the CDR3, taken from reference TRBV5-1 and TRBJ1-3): KAGVTQTPRYLIKTRGQQVTLSCSPISGHRSVSWYQQTPGQGLQFLFEYFSETQRNKGNFPGRFSGRQFSNSRSEMNVSTLELGDSALYLCASSTGSFSGNTIYFGEGSWLTVV.

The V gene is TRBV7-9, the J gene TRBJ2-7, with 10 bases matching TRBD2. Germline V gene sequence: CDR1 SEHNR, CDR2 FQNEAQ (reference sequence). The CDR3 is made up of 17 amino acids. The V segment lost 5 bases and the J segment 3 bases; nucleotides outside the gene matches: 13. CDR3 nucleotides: TGTGCCAGCAGCCCTATGTACGGACTAGCGGCCCACTACGAGCAGTACTTC. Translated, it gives CASSPMYGLAAHYEQYF.

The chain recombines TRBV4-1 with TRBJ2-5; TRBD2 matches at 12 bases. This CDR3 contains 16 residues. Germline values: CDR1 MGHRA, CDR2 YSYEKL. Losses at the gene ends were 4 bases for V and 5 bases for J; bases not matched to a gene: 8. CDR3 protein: CASSLRLAGVGETQYF. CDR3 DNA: TGCGCCAGCAGCCTCCGACTAGCGGGGGTTGGGGAGACCCAGTACTTC.

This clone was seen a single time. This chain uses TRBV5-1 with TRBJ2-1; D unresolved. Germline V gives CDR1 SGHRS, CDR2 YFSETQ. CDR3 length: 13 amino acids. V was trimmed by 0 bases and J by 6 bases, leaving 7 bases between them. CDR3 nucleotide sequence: TGCGCCAGCAGCTTGGCCCCAGCCAATGAGCAGTTCTTC. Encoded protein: CASSLAPANEQFF.

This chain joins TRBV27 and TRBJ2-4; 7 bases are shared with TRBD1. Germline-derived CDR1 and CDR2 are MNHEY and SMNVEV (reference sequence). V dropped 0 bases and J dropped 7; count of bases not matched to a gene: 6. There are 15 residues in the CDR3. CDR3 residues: CASSLSVEGANIQYF. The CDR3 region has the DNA TGTGCCAGCAGTTTATCAGTCGAGGGGGCCAACATTCAGTACTTC.

This CDR3 reads CASSLVGQGPLTEAFF. CDR3 DNA: TGTGCCAGCAGCTTAGTAGGGCAGGGGCCTCTAACTGAAGCTTTCTTT. The chain recombines TRBV7-9 with TRBJ1-1, with D possibly being TRBD1 (6 bases). Trimming cost V 1 base and J 5 bases, with 17 bases left between them. The germline CDR1 and CDR2 sequences are SEHNR and FQNEAQ (reference sequence). The CDR3 is 16 amino acids. Full variable domain (remainder filled in from reference TRBV7-9 and TRBJ1-1): DTGVSQNPRHKITKRGQNVTFRCDPISEHNRLYWYRQTLGQGPEFLTYFQNEAQLEKSRLLSDRFSAERPKGSFSTLEIQRTEQGDSAMYLCASSLVGQGPLTEAFFGQGTRLTVV.

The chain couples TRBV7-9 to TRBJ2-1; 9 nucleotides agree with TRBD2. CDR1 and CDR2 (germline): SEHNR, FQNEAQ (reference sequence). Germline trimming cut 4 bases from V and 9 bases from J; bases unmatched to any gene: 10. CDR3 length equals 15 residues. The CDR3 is CASSSEREAPGEQFF. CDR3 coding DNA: TGTGCCAGCAGCTCGGAGCGGGAGGCTCCGGGTGAGCAGTTCTTC.

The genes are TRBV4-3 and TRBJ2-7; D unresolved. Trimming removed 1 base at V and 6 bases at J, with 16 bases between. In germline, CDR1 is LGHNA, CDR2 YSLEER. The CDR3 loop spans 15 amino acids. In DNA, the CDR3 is TGCGCCAGCAGCCAAGTTAACGACGGCGGCAGCGAGCAGTACTTC. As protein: CASSQVNDGGSEQYF.

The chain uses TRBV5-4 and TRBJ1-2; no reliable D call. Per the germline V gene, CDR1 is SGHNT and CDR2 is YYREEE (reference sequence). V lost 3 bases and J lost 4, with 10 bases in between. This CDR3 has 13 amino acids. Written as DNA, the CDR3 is TGTGCCAGCAGCTCAAAGGACGGCTATGGCTACACCTTC. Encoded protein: CASSSKDGYGYTF.

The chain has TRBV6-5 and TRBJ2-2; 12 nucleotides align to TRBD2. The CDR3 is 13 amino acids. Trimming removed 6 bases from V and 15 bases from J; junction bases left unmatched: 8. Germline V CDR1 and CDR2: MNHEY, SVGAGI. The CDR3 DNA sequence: TGTGCCAGCAGCCTAGCGGGGGGGGGAATGATGTTTTTT. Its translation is CASSLAGGGMMFF.